This TCR beta chain was sequenced during a study of blood T cell repertoires in COVID-19 (TCRdb year 2020). Concerning the study at large: Collaborator samples came from the United States, Italy and Spain and covered acute and convalescent phases of COVID-19. The material from the prospective study consisted of cDNA or gDNA derived from T cells, B-cell-depleted T cells, or PBMCs. Subjects who had been exposed to COVID-19, were actively infected with it, or had recovered from it provided the deeply sampled blood TCRbeta repertoires that made up the dataset. A freely available public database, intended as a resource for researchers studying the immune response to SARS-CoV-2, is where the repertoires were released. The samples were drawn from two sources: the first 160 participants of the ongoing ImmuneRACE study, and over 1,000 subjects contributed by 6 global collaborators. A de-identified subject ID, COVID-19 status, age in years and sex were almost always included in the sample metadata. Where available, HLA class I and class II types were obtained from metadata supplied by the sample provider rather than from assay-based typing. Broad study findings and their caveats: How much clinical and demographic metadata was included differed by source and by participant, and the metadata was provided uncurated.

In its sample, this clone was seen once. Which antigen it targets is not known. No base quality information exists; no much larger clone differs at one position. Each collaborating institution followed its own protocols to collect whole blood in K2EDTA tubes. For TCRbeta analysis, collaborator samples were shipped as frozen whole blood, as isolated PBMCs, or as DNA extracted from either sample type. The immunoSEQ Assay, a bias-controlled multiplex PCR, was used to amplify TCRbeta CDR3 regions from genomic DNA. As for the authors' bioinformatics: The number of nucleated cells in each sample was estimated from the amplification of reference gene primers within the assay. To quantify the absolute abundance of each unique TCRbeta CDR3 rearrangement, sequence reads were collapsed and filtered. For each sample, productive Simpson clonality was calculated by taking the square root of Simpson's diversity index across productive rearrangements. TCRdb holds this immuneACCESS table with in-frame rearrangements only. Some clones are missing; in checked studies, unresolved V genes explain under half, and the rest has no known cause. V and J calls and clone size are those listed in that table; D and trimming were worked out from the DNA. A total of hundreds of thousands of clones appear in this sample, about 82% of them only once. 4.5% to 5.5% of the sample is taken by the ten largest.

Trimming costs V 2 bases and J 4 bases, and their ends lie 6 bases apart. Its CDR3 holds 13 amino acids, cysteine through phenylalanine. Of the read, only the CDR3 DNA is kept; its 39 bases are in frame from base 1. According to the germline V gene, CDR1 reads SGHRS and CDR2 reads YFSETQ. Sequencing was performed on peripheral blood. The chain was built from TRBV5-1 and TRBJ2-2; no D gene is confidently identified. The receptor was derived from a man aged 45-65 years with active or convalescent COVID-19. The CDR3 protein: CASSLWATGELFF. The nucleotides are TGCGCCAGCAGCTTATGGGCCACCGGGGAGCTGTTTTTT.